This TCR beta chain was captured in a study of blood T cell repertoires in COVID-19. TCRdb's copy holds only in-frame clones and misses some; the assay was immunoSEQ multiplex PCR. The sample contains 200,000 to 250,000 clones, roughly 80% of which appear only once. Germline trimming cut 10 bases from V and 7 bases from J; bases unmatched to any gene: 12. Germline V CDR1 and CDR2: KGHDR, SFDVKD. CDR3 length equals 16 residues. Sequencing was carried out using peripheral blood. J is TRBJ2-1 and V is TRBV24-1; 13 nucleotides align to TRBD2. This sequence was found in a woman aged 60-75 years with active or convalescent COVID-19. CDR3 in amino acids: CATAPGLAGRRNEQFF. CDR3 DNA sequence: TGTGCCACAGCCCCGGGACTAGCGGGAAGACGGAATGAGCAGTTCTTC.